Below are 22 T cell receptor beta chains sequenced from a single sample in a study of siplizumab effects on memory and regulatory T cells. Sequenced by immunoSEQ multiplex PCR; TCRdb stores in-frame clones only, minus some. The data contain about 100,000 clones, less than 95% of them singletons. Sequencing used non-Treg CD4+ T cells sorted from blood. These receptors were taken from a human donor in good health.

The chain employs TRBV10-3 and TRBJ1-1, with a weak D call TRBD1 (5 bases). The ends were cut back, 3 bases at V and 1 base at J, with 9 bases in the middle. This CDR3 comprises 14 residues. Germline assignment: CDR1 ENHRY and CDR2 SYGVKD. This chain's CDR3 is CAISDLGGNTEAFF. CDR3 DNA: TGTGCCATCAGTGACCTGGGGGGGAACACTGAAGCTTTCTTT.

This clone was seen once. The V and J genes are TRBV4-1 and TRBJ2-5; no clear D. This CDR3 contains 15 residues. Germline V CDR1 and CDR2: MGHRA, YSYEKL. Between the trimmed V and J ends, which lost 1 base and 4 bases, there was a span of 13 bases. The CDR3 loop reads CASSQVGSRTETQYF. CDR3 nucleotides: TGCGCCAGCAGCCAAGTGGGATCTAGAACAGAGACCCAGTACTTC.

The rearrangement links TRBV19 to TRBJ1-5; D gene unclear. The CDR3 runs to 15 residues. V lost 0 bases and J lost 3, with 9 bases in between. Germline V gene data show CDR1 as LNHDA and CDR2 as SQIVND (reference sequence). DNA for the CDR3: TGTGCCAGTAGTATAGATCGACCTCTCAATCAGCCCCAGCATTTT. This sequence encodes CASSIDRPLNQPQHF.

The genes are TRBV5-1 and TRBJ1-4, with 8 nucleotides matching TRBD1. The CDR3 has 16 residues. CDR1 is SGHRS and CDR2 is YFSETQ in the germline V gene. The trim removed 2 bases at V and 4 bases at J, leaving 7 bases unmatched. The CDR3, as DNA: TGCGCCAGCAGCTTATCCGGACAGGGCCATAATGAAAAACTGTTTTTT. It codes for CASSLSGQGHNEKLFF. Together with reference TRBV5-1 and TRBJ1-4, the CDR3 gives the full variable domain: KAGVTQTPRYLIKTRGQQVTLSCSPISGHRSVSWYQQTPGQGLQFLFEYFSETQRNKGNFPGRFSGRQFSNSRSEMNVSTLELGDSALYLCASSLSGQGHNEKLFFGSGTQLSVL.

This chain links TRBV19 with TRBJ2-1, with 9 bases that match TRBD1. From germline, CDR1 is LNHDA and CDR2 SQIVND (reference sequence). The junction had 7 bases not matched to a gene; V was cut back by 3 bases and J by 4 bases. CDR3 length: 16 amino acids. The CDR3 DNA sequence: TGTGCCAGTAGTATCAAAGGACAGGGGTTTTACAATGAGCAGTTCTTC. It specifies CASSIKGQGFYNEQFF. Full variable domain (outside the CDR3, taken from reference TRBV19 and TRBJ2-1): DGGITQSPKYLFRKEGQNVTLSCEQNLNHDAMYWYRQDPGQGLRLIYYSQIVNDFQKGDIAEGYSVSREKKESFPLTVTSAQKNPTAFYLCASSIKGQGFYNEQFFGPGTRLTVL.

The chain couples TRBV4-1 to TRBJ1-2; D gene ambiguous. V lost 3 bases and J 0 bases, leaving 8 bases between the germline ends. CDR3 length: 14 residues. CDR1 is MGHRA, CDR2 YSYEKL, per germline. The CDR3 sequence is CASSHPESNYGYTF. The CDR3 DNA reads as TGCGCCAGCAGCCACCCAGAATCTAACTATGGCTACACCTTC.

This clone was seen only once. The chain links TRBV5-4 to TRBJ2-5; TRBD2 matches 14 bases. CDR1 and CDR2 (germline): SGHNT, YYREEE (reference sequence). V lost 3 bases to trimming and J lost 5 bases; unmatched junction nucleotides: 3. This CDR3 comprises 15 residues. The CDR3 DNA follows: TGTGCCAGCAGCTGGGGGACTAGCGGGAGTGAGACCCAGTACTTC. Protein: CASSWGTSGSETQYF.

The chain employs TRBV9 and TRBJ1-3; possibly TRBD1 for D (6 bases). The CDR3 is 15 residues long. The germline CDR1 and CDR2 sequences are SGDLS and YYNGEE. V lost 3 bases and J lost 0, with 10 bases in between. As DNA, the CDR3 is TGTGCCAGCAGCGGACAGGTCCACTCTGGAAACACCATATATTTT. Its translation: CASSGQVHSGNTIYF.

The chain links TRBV19 to TRBJ1-2; TRBD1 is a possible D gene (5 bases). The CDR3 extends over 13 amino acids. V was shortened by 3 bases and J by 5 bases, with 10 bases between the two germline ends. Germline V gives CDR1 LNHDA, CDR2 SQIVND (reference sequence). CDR3 nucleotides: TGTGCCAGTAGTATTCCAGGGAATTATGGCTACACCTTC. It codes for CASSIPGNYGYTF.

The rearrangement joins TRBV25-1 to TRBJ1-1; D ambiguous. The CDR3 spans 13 residues. The V and J ends lost 3 bases and 3 bases respectively, with 8 bases between them. Germline V CDR1 and CDR2: MGHDK, SYGVNS. CDR3 protein: CASSDLGDTEAFF. The DNA of the CDR3 is TGTGCCAGCAGTGACCTCGGGGACACTGAAGCTTTCTTT.

The chain links TRBV28 to TRBJ1-1; D call uncertain. CDR1 MDHEN and CDR2 SYDVKM come from the germline V gene. The CDR3 is 14 residues long. The V end lost 3 bases, the J end lost 1 base, and 9 bases lay between the germline ends. This CDR3 reads CASSLSQENTEAFF. CDR3 nucleotides: TGTGCCAGCAGTTTGTCGCAGGAGAACACTGAAGCTTTCTTT.

The chain couples TRBV28 to TRBJ1-2; perhaps TRBD1 as D (5 bases). CDR3 size: 16 residues. Trimming stripped 3 bases from V and 4 bases from J, with 18 bases between. CDR1 and CDR2 from the germline V gene are MDHEN and SYDVKM. The CDR3 DNA follows: TGTGCCAGCAGTTTCTACGACTTGGGGCGAGGCTATGGCTACACCTTC. Translated, it gives CASSFYDLGRGYGYTF.

The chain uses TRBV5-4 and TRBJ2-1; 7 bases are a match to TRBD2. Germline assignment: CDR1 SGHNT and CDR2 YYREEE (reference sequence). The CDR3 totals 16 residues. Trimming at V came to 4 bases and at J to 5 bases, leaving 12 bases not matched to a gene. The CDR3 nucleotides are TGTGCCAGCAGCCCCCCTTCGAGCGGGATACACAATGAGCAGTTCTTC. It translates to CASSPPSSGIHNEQFF. Variable domain in full (rest from reference TRBV5-4 and TRBJ2-1): ETGVTQSPTHLIKTRGQQVTLRCSSQSGHNTVSWYQQALGQGPQFIFQYYREEENGRGNFPPRFSGLQFPNYSSELNVNALELDDSALYLCASSPPSSGIHNEQFFGPGTRLTVL.

The chain employs TRBV6-4 and TRBJ1-2, with 9 bases identical to TRBD1. The CDR3 spans 13 residues. The V segment lost 5 bases and the J segment 5 bases; nucleotides outside the gene matches: 3. Germline CDR1 reads MRHNA; CDR2 reads SNTAGT. The CDR3 region has the DNA TGTGCCAGCAGTTCGGACAGGGGATATGGCTACACCTTC. The encoded protein is CASSSDRGYGYTF.

This clone was recorded once. The V gene is TRBV6-6, the J gene TRBJ2-2, with D perhaps matching TRBD1 (6 bases). The CDR3 is made up of 14 amino acids. The V end lost 5 bases, the J end lost 1 base, and 8 bases lay between the germline ends. The V gene's germline CDR1 is MNHNY and CDR2 SVGAGI (reference sequence). The CDR3 region is CASSGQMNTGELFF. The CDR3, as DNA: TGTGCCAGCAGTGGACAGATGAACACCGGGGAGCTGTTTTTT.

The chain couples TRBV5-1 to TRBJ2-1; 12 nucleotides align to TRBD2. Germline V gene data show CDR1 as SGHRS and CDR2 as YFSETQ. V gave up 4 bases and J gave up 8 bases; unmatched junction bases: 7. The CDR3 length is 15 residues. CDR3 protein: CASSEILAGGHEQFF. The CDR3 DNA follows: TGCGCCAGCAGCGAAATCCTAGCGGGAGGGCATGAGCAGTTCTTC.

This chain joins TRBV10-3 and TRBJ1-2; the D is unclear. The ends were cut back, 0 bases at V and 13 bases at J, with 21 bases in the middle. This CDR3 contains 15 residues. Looked up from germline, CDR1 is ENHRY and CDR2 is SYGVKD. As DNA, the CDR3 is TGTGCCATCAGTGAGTCAAGGGATTGGACCGAGACCATCACCTTC. Protein sequence: CAISESRDWTETITF.

This clone was observed once. The rearrangement joins TRBV5-1 to TRBJ2-3; no firm D call. V was clipped by 4 bases and J by 4 bases, with 10 bases between them. The CDR3 totals 13 residues. CDR1 and CDR2 from the germline V gene are SGHRS and YFSETQ. CDR3 sequence reads: CASSPRSADTQYF. CDR3 in DNA: TGCGCCAGCAGCCCCAGGTCCGCAGATACGCAGTATTTT.

The chain combines TRBV11-1 with TRBJ1-1; the match to TRBD1 covers 7 bases. J gave up 4 bases and V 5 bases, and 10 bases lay outside the gene matches. The germline V gene has CDR1 SGHAT and CDR2 FQDESV (reference sequence). This CDR3 contains 15 residues. CDR3 in amino acids: CASSQTGASSTEAFF. CDR3 sequence (DNA): TGTGCCAGCAGCCAAACAGGGGCTTCGAGCACTGAAGCTTTCTTT.

The V and J genes are TRBV5-4 and TRBJ1-4, with D tentatively TRBD1 (5 bases). The CDR3 loop spans 13 amino acids. The germline gives CDR1 SGHNT, CDR2 YYREEE (reference sequence). Trimming took off 1 base at V and 8 bases at J, with 9 bases between the two ends. CDR3 DNA sequence: TGTGCCAGCAGCTTGTCAGGGAGGGAAAAACTGTTTTTT. Residues: CASSLSGREKLFF.

V and J are TRBV18 and TRBJ2-3; D remains unclear. The CDR3 spans 12 residues. CDR1 and CDR2 from the germline V gene are KGHSH and LQKENI. Deletions cut 4 bases from V and 4 bases from J, with 6 bases between. CDR3 DNA: TGTGCCAGCTCACTATCTTCAGATACGCAGTATTTT. Translation gives CASSLSSDTQYF.

Here the CDR3 reads CASSLEGREEDGYTF. For the CDR3, the DNA is TGCGCCAGCAGCTTGGAGGGCAGGGAGGAGGATGGCTACACCTTC. V is TRBV5-1 and J is TRBJ1-2, with D maybe TRBD1 (5 bases). V was clipped by 0 bases and J by 6 bases, with 15 bases between them. Germline values: CDR1 SGHRS, CDR2 YFSETQ. This CDR3 is 15 amino acids long.